This T cell receptor (beta chain) was sequenced for a study of beta chain features in type 1 diabetes. Study-level information: Investigators examined some 100 million sorted cells across all samples. Notes on the study in general: Fewer insertions but more deletions were seen at VDJ junctions in type 1 diabetes patients.

V lost 1 base and J lost 3, with 7 bases in between. Germline V gene lookup returns CDR1 SQVTM and CDR2 ANQGSEA. This CDR3 is 13 amino acids long. Sort purity for all populations was recorded as exceeding 98%. What was sequenced were expressed TCRB transcripts, since all of the isolated RNA had been reverse transcribed. Reads from naive, central memory and regulatory T cell samples averaged around 4 million. Profiled with immunoSEQ multiplex PCR; TCRdb holds only in-frame clones, not every one. The sample consists of roughly 180,000 clones, about 12% of them appearing once. The table lists this clone with a few counts. The antigen is unknown.

The J gene is TRBJ1-5, the V gene TRBV29-1; D unclear. Sample: central memory CD4+ T cells from blood. The TCR originated in a woman aged 18 to 35 in good health. CDR3 sequence (DNA): TGCAGCGTTGAAGTGGGAGACAATCAGCCCCAGCATTTT. It codes for CSVEVGDNQPQHF.